The subject of this entry is one T cell receptor (beta chain). The data were taken from a study of cytomegalovirus exposure and HLA in healthy donors. The CDR3 totals 12 residues. V gave up 0 bases and J gave up 4 bases, with 7 bases separating them. Germline CDR1 GTSNPN, CDR2 SVGIG (reference sequence). The study ran its PCR with 60 Vbeta and 13 Jbeta primers. Clones were sequenced by immunoSEQ multiplex PCR, and TCRdb holds only the in-frame ones, with some missing. The sample consists of some 160,000 clones, 80% to 90% of them appearing once. This receptor was identified in a man in his late teens or twenties in good health and CMV-seronegative. The sample comprised PBMCs. This chain links TRBV30 with TRBJ2-7; D ambiguous. DNA for the CDR3: TGTGCCTGGAGTGTGAGTCGGTACGAGCAGTACTTC. Translation: CAWSVSRYEQYF.